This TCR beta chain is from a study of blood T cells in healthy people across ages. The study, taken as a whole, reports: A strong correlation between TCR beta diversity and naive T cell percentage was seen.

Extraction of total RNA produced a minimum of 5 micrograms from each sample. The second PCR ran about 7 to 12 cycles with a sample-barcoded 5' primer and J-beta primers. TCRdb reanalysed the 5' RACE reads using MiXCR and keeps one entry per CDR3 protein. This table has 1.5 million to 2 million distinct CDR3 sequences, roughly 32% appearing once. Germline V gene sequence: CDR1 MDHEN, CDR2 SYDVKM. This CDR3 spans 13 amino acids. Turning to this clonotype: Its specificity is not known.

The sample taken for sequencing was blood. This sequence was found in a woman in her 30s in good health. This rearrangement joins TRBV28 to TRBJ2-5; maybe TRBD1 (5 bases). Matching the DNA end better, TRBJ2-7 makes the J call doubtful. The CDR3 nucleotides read TGTGCCAGCACCGTCGGCAGGGTCCACGAGCAGTACTTC. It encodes CASTVGRVHEQYF.